The 25 T cell receptor beta chains below come from one sample, sequenced in a study of blood T cell repertoires in COVID-19. The table came from immunoSEQ multiplex PCR; TCRdb's copy has only in-frame clones and leaves some out. The repertoire holds roughly 430,000 clones, roughly 88% seen once, with roughly 2% in the top ten. The sequenced sample consisted of PBMCs or T cells enriched from blood (not recorded which). Receptor source: a woman in her forties with acute COVID-19.

CDR3: CASSQGGGDYGYTF. CDR3 DNA sequence: TGCGCCAGCAGTCAGGGGGGCGGTGACTATGGCTACACCTTC. The chain carries TRBV5-1 and TRBJ1-2; TRBD1 aligns across 7 bases. This CDR3 comprises 14 residues. CDR1 SGHRS and CDR2 YFSETQ come from the germline V gene. J was trimmed by 3 bases and V by 5 bases; bases with no gene match: 7.

This chain links TRBV27 with TRBJ1-1, with 7 bases fitting TRBD1. Per germline, CDR1 MNHEY and CDR2 SMNVEV (reference sequence). V trimming: 5 bases; J trimming: 0 bases; junction bases outside the gene matches: 6. This CDR3 is 15 amino acids long. In nucleotides, the CDR3 is TGTGCCAGCAGTGCGCCTGGGACAGTGAACACTGAAGCTTTCTTT. Protein product: CASSAPGTVNTEAFF.

The chain employs TRBV28 and TRBJ1-5, with TRBD1 identical over 7 bases. This CDR3 region has 14 residues. The V and J ends lost 2 bases and 7 bases, in that order; junction bases with no gene match: 5. CDR1 is MDHEN and CDR2 is SYDVKM in the germline V gene. CDR3 in DNA: TGTGCCAGCAGTTTAGACAGGGTAGGACAGCCCCAGCATTTT. Translated, it gives CASSLDRVGQPQHF.

V and J are TRBV5-1 and TRBJ1-1, with 7 bases identical to TRBD1. Germline CDR1 reads SGHRS; CDR2 reads YFSETQ. J gave up 3 bases and V 4 bases, and 6 bases lay outside the gene matches. The CDR3 consists of 14 residues. The DNA for the CDR3 is TGCGCCAGCAGCATAGACAGGGTGGACACTGAAGCTTTCTTT. This codes for CASSIDRVDTEAFF.

The V and J genes are TRBV25-1 and TRBJ2-5; D gene unclear. The germline V gene encodes CDR1 MGHDK and CDR2 SYGVNS. V gave up 2 bases and J gave up 4 bases, with 11 bases separating them. This CDR3 region has 14 residues. DNA of the CDR3: TGTGCCAGCAGTGAAGGAGAGGTGGGAGAGACCCAGTACTTC. It translates to CASSEGEVGETQYF.

The chain links TRBV11-2 to TRBJ1-1; TRBD1 matches 8 bases. V trimming: 2 bases; J trimming: 5 bases; junction bases outside the gene matches: 4. The CDR3 is 14 amino acids. Germline V gives CDR1 SGHAT, CDR2 FQNNGV. The CDR3 protein is CASSLQGADTEAFF. For the CDR3, the DNA is TGTGCCAGCAGCTTACAGGGGGCAGATACTGAAGCTTTCTTT.

V is TRBV15 and J is TRBJ2-3; perhaps TRBD2 as D (6 bases). Germline V gene data show CDR1 as LNHNV and CDR2 as YYDKDF (reference sequence). This CDR3 contains 14 residues. The V end lost 5 bases, the J end lost 6 bases, and 15 bases lay between the germline ends. DNA for the CDR3: TGTGCCACCAGCGGGAGGACTCGTTCGGATACGCAGTATTTT. Its translation is CATSGRTRSDTQYF.

The J gene is TRBJ2-3, the V gene TRBV2, with D maybe TRBD2 (5 bases). Germline V gene data show CDR1 as SNHLY and CDR2 as FYNNEI. Trimming shortened V by 5 bases and J by 5 bases, and 5 bases separated the two germline ends. There are 11 residues in the CDR3. CDR3 loop: CASSREDTQYF. The CDR3 DNA reads TGTGCCAGCAGTCGGGAAGATACGCAGTATTTT. The full variable domain, rest sourced from reference TRBV2 and TRBJ2-3, is EPEVTQTPSHQVTQMGQEVILRCVPISNHLYFYWYRQILGQKVEFLVSFYNNEISEKSEIFDDQFSVERPDGSNFTLKIRSTKLEDSAMYFCASSREDTQYFGPGTRLTVL.

This clone came up a few times. The chain recombines TRBV29-1 with TRBJ1-1; TRBD1 agrees at 7 bases. Germline CDR1 is SQVTM and CDR2 is ANQGSEA. J was trimmed by 5 bases and V by 2 bases; bases with no gene match: 11. CDR3 size: 15 residues. The CDR3 DNA follows: TGCAGCGTTGAAAAGGCGGCAGGGGGTCGGACTGAAGCTTTCTTT. Its protein is CSVEKAAGGRTEAFF.

This chain links TRBV5-1 with TRBJ2-3; D unclear. Germline V gene sequence: CDR1 SGHRS, CDR2 YFSETQ. This CDR3 has 14 residues. V gave up 1 base and J gave up 5 bases, with 11 bases separating them. Here the CDR3 reads CASSLSVYGDTQYF. CDR3 coding DNA: TGCGCCAGCAGCTTGTCGGTCTATGGAGATACGCAGTATTTT.

The chain is built from TRBV6-5 and TRBJ2-7; the match to TRBD1 covers 7 bases. V lost 6 bases, J lost 4 bases, and 6 bases stayed unmatched. The CDR3 is 13 amino acids. Germline V gene sequence: CDR1 MNHEY, CDR2 SVGAGI. The CDR3 DNA reads TGTGCCAGCAGAAGGGGGCCCAATTACGAGCAGTACTTC. Amino acid sequence: CASRRGPNYEQYF.

This clone came up once. The chain combines TRBV5-1 with TRBJ2-1; TRBD2 matches 10 bases. CDR3 length: 19 amino acids. CDR1 and CDR2 (germline): SGHRS, YFSETQ. V dropped 0 bases and J dropped 0; count of bases not matched to a gene: 9. This chain's CDR3 is CASSLEPSGRPSSYNEQFF. DNA of the CDR3: TGCGCCAGCAGCTTGGAGCCTAGCGGGAGACCAAGCTCCTACAATGAGCAGTTCTTC.

The V and J genes are TRBV18 and TRBJ2-3; TRBD2 aligns across 9 bases. Germline lookup yields CDR1 KGHSH and CDR2 LQKENI. The CDR3 is 17 amino acids. V shed 0 bases, J shed 3 bases, and the junction held 7 bases outside the gene matches. In DNA form, the CDR3 reads TGTGCCAGCTCACCACCTCTGGGCGGGGGGGCGACAGATACGCAGTATTTT. As protein: CASSPPLGGGATDTQYF.

The chain uses TRBV6-5 and TRBJ1-6; no reliable D call. Germline CDR1 is MNHEY and CDR2 is SVGAGI. The CDR3 has 14 amino acids. The V end lost 5 bases, the J end lost 4 bases, and 9 bases lay between the germline ends. CDR3: CASSPTRYNSPLHF. In DNA form, the CDR3 reads TGTGCCAGCAGTCCGACTAGGTATAATTCACCCCTCCACTTT.

The genes are TRBV11-2 and TRBJ2-6, with TRBD1 matching 9 bases. CDR1 is SGHAT and CDR2 is FQNNGV in the germline V gene. V gave up 1 base and J gave up 1 base; unmatched junction bases: 5. This CDR3 is built from 18 residues. The CDR3 reads CASSLVRTGASGANVLTF. CDR3 coding DNA: TGTGCCAGCAGCTTAGTCCGGACAGGGGCGTCTGGGGCCAACGTCCTGACTTTC.

This clone was seen a handful of times. This chain joins TRBV5-4 and TRBJ1-1; no definite D call. V lost 9 bases, J lost 7 bases, and 16 bases lay in between. The CDR3 has 12 amino acids. Germline loops: CDR1 SGHNT, CDR2 YYREEE (reference sequence). CDR3 sequence (DNA): TGTGCCACCCATCGGGGAGATTTTGAAGCTTTCTTT. It yields the protein CATHRGDFEAFF. Supplemented by reference TRBV5-4 and TRBJ1-1, the full variable domain reads ETGVTQSPTHLIKTRGQQVTLRCSSQSGHNTVSWYQQALGQGPQFIFQYYREEENGRGNFPPRFSGLQFPNYSSELNVNALELDDSALYLCATHRGDFEAFFGQGTRLTVV.

The rearrangement joins TRBV7-8 to TRBJ2-7; D gene ambiguous. CDR1 is SGHVS and CDR2 is FQNEAQ in the germline V gene. The length of the CDR3 is 14 residues. Trimming stripped 3 bases from V and 2 bases from J, with 11 bases between. This CDR3 reads CASSLRDLAYEQYF. The CDR3 nucleotides read TGTGCCAGCAGCTTGAGAGACTTAGCCTACGAGCAGTACTTC.

V gene TRBV7-6 combines with J gene TRBJ1-5; D gene unclear. Germline assignment: CDR1 SGHVS and CDR2 FNYEAQ. The CDR3 contains 14 residues. Trimming took off 1 base at V and 0 bases at J, with 4 bases between the two ends. The CDR3 nucleotides are TGTGCCAGCAGCTTAGACATTAGCAATCAGCCCCAGCATTTT. Protein: CASSLDISNQPQHF.

This sequence joins TRBV5-4 and TRBJ2-7; weak D call: TRBD1 (5 bases). Germline CDR1 SGHNT, CDR2 YYREEE (reference sequence). The ends were cut back, 6 bases at V and 7 bases at J, with 14 bases in the middle. The CDR3 consists of 12 residues. The CDR3 spells CASTARGFEQYF. The DNA for the CDR3 is TGTGCCAGCACCGCTAGGGGTTTTGAGCAGTACTTC.

This clone showed up just once. Written as DNA, the CDR3 is TGCGCCAGCGCAAAGGGACTAGCGGGGGGGTACCAAGAGACCCAGTACTTC. This translates into CASAKGLAGGYQETQYF. This chain connects TRBV5-1 to TRBJ2-5; 16 bases are a match to TRBD2. This CDR3 comprises 17 residues. CDR1 SGHRS and CDR2 YFSETQ come from the germline V gene. Trimming cost V 7 bases and J 0 bases; bases outside gene matches: 6.

The chain is built from TRBV10-3 and TRBJ2-5; 11 bases are shared with TRBD1. The J segment lost 5 bases and the V segment lost 10 bases, leaving 3 bases of the junction unmatched. Germline assignment: CDR1 ENHRY and CDR2 SYGVKD. This CDR3 comprises 12 residues. The CDR3 coding sequence is TGTGCCACCGGGACAGGGGGGGAGACCCAGTACTTC. It encodes CATGTGGETQYF.

The V gene is TRBV5-1, the J gene TRBJ1-1; 8 nucleotides match TRBD1. With V trimmed by 0 bases and J by 4 bases, 8 bases remained unmatched. Per germline, CDR1 SGHRS and CDR2 YFSETQ. This CDR3 region has 16 residues. In DNA, the CDR3 is TGCGCCAGCAGCTTGGGCCCGAGGACAGGGAGCACTGAAGCTTTCTTT. Its protein is CASSLGPRTGSTEAFF.

J is TRBJ2-7 and V is TRBV5-1, with a possible D match to TRBD1 (6 bases). Germline V gives CDR1 SGHRS, CDR2 YFSETQ. Trimming shortened V by 4 bases and J by 2 bases, and 19 bases separated the two germline ends. This CDR3 has 16 amino acids. The CDR3 here is CASSRGSARGTYEQYF. In nucleotides, the CDR3 is TGCGCCAGCAGCCGAGGGTCCGCCAGGGGAACCTACGAGCAGTACTTC.

The genes are TRBV3-1 (or the pseudogene TRBV3-2) and TRBJ2-3; D is ambiguous. CDR1 is LGHDT and CDR2 is YNNKEL in the germline V gene (reference sequence). V was pared by 4 bases and J by 10 bases, with 15 bases between. This CDR3 comprises 13 residues. The CDR3 coding sequence is TGTGCCAGCAGCCCCGCTGGCAACCCACCGCAGTATTTT. The encoded protein is CASSPAGNPPQYF.

This rearrangement joins TRBV27 to TRBJ2-7; TRBD1 agrees at 9 bases. Germline V CDR1 and CDR2: MNHEY, SMNVEV (reference sequence). Trimming removed 0 bases from V and 2 bases from J; junction bases left unmatched: 2. This CDR3 contains 15 residues. CDR3 coding DNA: TGTGCCAGCAGTTTATCGGGACAGGGAGCCTACGAGCAGTACTTC. The encoded protein is CASSLSGQGAYEQYF.